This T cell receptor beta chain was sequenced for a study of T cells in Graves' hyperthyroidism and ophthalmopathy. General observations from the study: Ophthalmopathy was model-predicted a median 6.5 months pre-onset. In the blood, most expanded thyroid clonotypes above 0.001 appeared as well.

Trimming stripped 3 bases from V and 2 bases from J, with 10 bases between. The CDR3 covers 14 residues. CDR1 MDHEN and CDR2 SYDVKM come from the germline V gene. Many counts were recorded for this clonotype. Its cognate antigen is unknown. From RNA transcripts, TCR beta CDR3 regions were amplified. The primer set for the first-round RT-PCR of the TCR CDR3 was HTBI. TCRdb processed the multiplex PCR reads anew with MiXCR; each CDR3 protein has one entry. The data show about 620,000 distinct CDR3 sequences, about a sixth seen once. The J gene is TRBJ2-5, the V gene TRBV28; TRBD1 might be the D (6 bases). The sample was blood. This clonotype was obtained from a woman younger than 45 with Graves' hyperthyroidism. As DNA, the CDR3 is TGTGCCAGCAGTTTTTGGGGGCGGCAAGAGACCCAGTACTTC. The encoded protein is CASSFWGRQETQYF.